This is a list of T cell receptor beta chains from one sample in a study of spatial heterogeneity in lung cancer. TCRdb reprocessed the 5' RACE reads via MiXCR and lists one record per CDR3 protein. The sample has roughly 18,000 distinct CDR3 sequences, less than 9.5% seen once; the top ten hold around 20%. The specimen comprised PBMCs, sampled at follow-up. Receptors originate from a male donor with early-stage non-small cell lung cancer. Each CDR3 is given with its conserved first and last residue. Fields, in order: CDR3 length, V gene, clone size, D gene, J gene, CDR3 protein, CDR3 DNA. A D gene is named only where the DNA matches it firmly. Not all rows give a size; the values are once, few, many and, for expanded clones, a class.

cdr3_length: 17
v_call: TRBV7-9
clone_size: medium-sized
d_call: TRBD1
j_call: TRBJ2-7
cdr3_aa: CASSHPPTGGLSYEQYF
cdr3_nt: TGTGCCAGCAGCCATCCCCCGACAGGGGGCCTCTCCTACGAGCAGTACTTC

cdr3_length: 16
v_call: TRBV19
clone_size: many
d_call: NA
j_call: TRBJ2-1
cdr3_aa: CASSIWRGSSYNEQFF
cdr3_nt: TGTGCCAGTAGTATCTGGCGGGGAAGCTCCTACAATGAGCAGTTCTTC

cdr3_length: 14
v_call: TRBV5-1
clone_size: NA
d_call: NA
j_call: TRBJ2-7
cdr3_aa: CASSLVGEAYEQYF
cdr3_nt: TGCGCCAGCAGCTTGGTAGGAGAAGCCTACGAGCAGTACTTC

cdr3_length: 15
v_call: TRBV4-2
clone_size: few
d_call: NA
j_call: TRBJ2-5
cdr3_aa: CASSQPRDIKETQYF
cdr3_nt: TGTGCCAGCAGCCAACCCCGGGACATTAAAGAGACCCAGTACTTC

cdr3_length: 15
v_call: TRBV3-1
clone_size: many
d_call: NA
j_call: TRBJ2-7
cdr3_aa: CASSPTGRHSYEQYF
cdr3_nt: TGTGCCAGCAGCCCAACGGGACGGCACTCCTACGAGCAGTACTTC

cdr3_length: 15
v_call: TRBV11-3
clone_size: many
d_call: NA
j_call: TRBJ1-4
cdr3_aa: CASSLGPGEHEKLFF
cdr3_nt: TGTGCCAGCAGCTTAGGGCCCGGAGAACATGAAAAACTGTTTTTT

cdr3_length: 17
v_call: TRBV7-2
clone_size: few
d_call: NA
j_call: TRBJ1-5
cdr3_aa: CASSLFGGPGGNQPQHF
cdr3_nt: TGTGCCAGCAGCTTATTCGGGGGACCGGGTGGCAATCAGCCCCAGCATTTT

cdr3_length: 15
v_call: TRBV7-9
clone_size: many
d_call: TRBD2
j_call: TRBJ2-3
cdr3_aa: CASSRTSGGTDTQYF
cdr3_nt: TGTGCCAGCAGCCGGACTAGCGGCGGCACAGATACGCAGTATTTT

cdr3_length: 15
v_call: TRBV10-3
clone_size: many
d_call: TRBD2
j_call: TRBJ2-2
cdr3_aa: CAIRGTSGIAGELFF
cdr3_nt: TGTGCCATCAGGGGGACTAGCGGGATCGCCGGGGAGCTGTTTTTT

cdr3_length: 15
v_call: TRBV2
clone_size: many
d_call: NA
j_call: TRBJ1-1
cdr3_aa: CASRRETGVSTEAFF
cdr3_nt: TGTGCCAGCAGAAGGGAAACGGGAGTGAGCACTGAAGCTTTCTTT

cdr3_length: 13
v_call: TRBV5-1
clone_size: medium-sized
d_call: NA
j_call: TRBJ2-5
cdr3_aa: CASSPGLGETQYF
cdr3_nt: TGCGCCAGCAGTCCGGGTCTGGGGGAGACCCAGTACTTC

cdr3_length: 17
v_call: TRBV6-2/TRBV6-3
clone_size: many
d_call: TRBD2
j_call: TRBJ2-3
cdr3_aa: CASSQTSSGGPTDTQYF
cdr3_nt: TGTGCCAGCAGCCAGACGAGTAGCGGGGGACCCACAGATACGCAGTATTTT

cdr3_length: 16
v_call: TRBV4-2
clone_size: NA
d_call: TRBD2
j_call: TRBJ2-1
cdr3_aa: CASSQESLGAGDEQFF
cdr3_nt: TGTGCCAGCAGCCAAGAGTCCCTTGGAGCGGGAGATGAGCAGTTCTTC

cdr3_length: 15
v_call: TRBV29-1
clone_size: many
d_call: NA
j_call: TRBJ2-4
cdr3_aa: CSVEDPGTVKNIQYF
cdr3_nt: TGCAGCGTTGAAGATCCCGGGACCGTTAAAAACATTCAGTACTTC

cdr3_length: 12
v_call: TRBV29-1
clone_size: many
d_call: NA
j_call: TRBJ1-1
cdr3_aa: CSGGPMNTEAFF
cdr3_nt: TGCAGCGGGGGGCCTATGAACACTGAAGCTTTCTTT

cdr3_length: 10
v_call: TRBV21-1
clone_size: few
d_call: NA
j_call: TRBJ1-1
cdr3_aa: CASSITEAFF
cdr3_nt: TGTGCCAGCTCGATCACTGAAGCTTTCTTT

cdr3_length: 15
v_call: TRBV7-2
clone_size: many
d_call: TRBD1
j_call: TRBJ1-5
cdr3_aa: CASSPDRVDNQPQHF
cdr3_nt: TGTGCCAGCAGTCCAGACAGGGTGGACAATCAGCCCCAGCATTTT

cdr3_length: 17
v_call: TRBV20-1
clone_size: many
d_call: TRBD2
j_call: TRBJ2-5
cdr3_aa: CSARDPMTSDEGETQYF
cdr3_nt: TGCAGTGCTAGAGATCCCATGACTAGCGACGAAGGGGAGACCCAGTACTTC

cdr3_length: 16
v_call: TRBV4-3
clone_size: NA
d_call: NA
j_call: TRBJ2-7
cdr3_aa: CASSQEWSGGSYEQYF
cdr3_nt: TGCGCCAGCAGCCAAGAATGGTCCGGCGGCTCCTACGAGCAGTACTTC

cdr3_length: 12
v_call: TRBV7-9
clone_size: many
d_call: NA
j_call: TRBJ2-1
cdr3_aa: CASSPNADEQFF
cdr3_nt: TGTGCCAGCAGCCCCAACGCGGATGAGCAGTTCTTC

cdr3_length: 13
v_call: TRBV20-1
clone_size: many
d_call: NA
j_call: TRBJ2-7
cdr3_aa: CSARSSTPYEQYF
cdr3_nt: TGCAGTGCTAGATCTAGTACCCCCTACGAGCAGTACTTC

cdr3_length: 17
v_call: TRBV10-2
clone_size: many
d_call: NA
j_call: TRBJ2-2
cdr3_aa: CASRDVSGLSNTGELFF
cdr3_nt: TGCGCCAGCAGGGACGTTTCGGGACTCTCAAACACCGGGGAGCTGTTTTTT

cdr3_length: 12
v_call: TRBV3-1
clone_size: medium-sized
d_call: NA
j_call: TRBJ2-7
cdr3_aa: CATQGYPYEQYF
cdr3_nt: TGTGCCACCCAGGGGTATCCCTACGAGCAGTACTTC

cdr3_length: 16
v_call: TRBV2
clone_size: NA
d_call: NA
j_call: TRBJ1-5
cdr3_aa: CASSARTAPSNQPQHF
cdr3_nt: TGTGCCAGCAGTGCCCGGACAGCACCTAGCAATCAGCCCCAGCATTTT

cdr3_length: 15
v_call: TRBV19
clone_size: NA
d_call: TRBD2
j_call: TRBJ2-1
cdr3_aa: CASSILLAGLNEQFF
cdr3_nt: TGTGCCAGTAGTATTCTGCTAGCGGGGCTCAATGAGCAGTTCTTC

cdr3_length: 16
v_call: TRBV27
clone_size: many
d_call: NA
j_call: TRBJ1-1
cdr3_aa: CASRGWGGEPETEAFF
cdr3_nt: TGTGCCAGCAGGGGATGGGGGGGAGAACCGGAGACTGAAGCTTTCTTT

cdr3_length: 16
v_call: TRBV11-2
clone_size: many
d_call: NA
j_call: TRBJ2-5
cdr3_aa: CASSLKRGNKQETQYF
cdr3_nt: TGTGCCAGCAGCTTAAAGAGGGGGAATAAACAAGAGACCCAGTACTTC